These 19 T cell receptor beta chains originate from one sample sequenced in a study of technical replicates of blood from four donors. Produced via immunoSEQ multiplex PCR; TCRdb's table is partial and in-frame only. The sample includes 84,000 or so clones, 90% to 95% of them seen just once. The sequenced sample consisted of T cells isolated from PBMCs. The receptors were sampled from a human donor in good health.

This clone was detected only once. The chain combines TRBV15 with TRBJ1-5, with D unresolved. Trimming removed 0 bases at V and 4 bases at J, with 16 bases between. From germline, CDR1 is LNHNV and CDR2 YYDKDF (reference sequence). This CDR3 region has 17 residues. CDR3 amino acids: CATSREVVRAANQPQHF. Written as DNA, the CDR3 is TGTGCCACCAGCAGAGAGGTGGTGAGGGCCGCGAATCAGCCCCAGCATTTT.

The chain is built from TRBV5-4 and TRBJ1-1; D may be TRBD1 (6 bases). CDR1 SGHNT and CDR2 YYREEE come from the germline V gene (reference sequence). V was cut by 2 bases and J by 1 base, with 12 bases left in between. The CDR3 has 15 residues. CDR3 sequence: CASSFRQGSNTEAFF. The CDR3, as DNA: TGTGCCAGCAGCTTCCGGCAGGGGTCGAACACTGAAGCTTTCTTT.

CDR3 in amino acids: CASSAETGQGSIGAYNEQFF. CDR3 DNA sequence: TGTGCCAGCAGCGCTGAAACGGGACAGGGCTCTATTGGTGCGTACAATGAGCAGTTCTTC. The chain links TRBV11-3 to TRBJ2-1; 9 bases match TRBD1. The CDR3 is made up of 20 amino acids. CDR1 is SGHNT and CDR2 is YENEEA in the germline V gene. Germline trimming cut 5 bases from V and 4 bases from J; bases unmatched to any gene: 21.

The chain carries TRBV27 and TRBJ1-2; the match to TRBD1 covers 7 bases. The CDR3 covers 14 residues. Germline loops: CDR1 MNHEY, CDR2 SMNVEV (reference sequence). Trimming removed 8 bases from V and 0 bases from J; junction bases left unmatched: 6. The CDR3 is CASPGTEANYGYTF. In DNA, the CDR3 is TGTGCCAGCCCTGGGACAGAGGCTAACTATGGCTACACCTTC.

This rearrangement joins TRBV6-4 to TRBJ2-1, with 11 bases lining up with TRBD1. V lost 5 bases and J lost 7; bases outside the gene matches: 16. Germline V CDR1 and CDR2: MRHNA, SNTAGT. CDR3 size: 18 residues. The CDR3 DNA is TGTGCCAGCAGTCTTTTTTCCCACCGGGACAGGGGGAATAATGAGCAGTTCTTC. The encoded protein is CASSLFSHRDRGNNEQFF.

The chain carries TRBV5-6 and TRBJ1-4; D unclear. Between the trimmed V and J ends, which lost 4 bases and 2 bases, there was a span of 9 bases. Germline CDR1 reads SGHDT; CDR2 reads YYEEEE. This CDR3 is 14 amino acids long. The CDR3 spells CASSKPVTNEKLFF. In DNA, the CDR3 is TGTGCCAGCAGCAAGCCGGTGACTAATGAAAAACTGTTTTTT. The full variable domain, with the rest looked up from reference TRBV5-6 and TRBJ1-4, is DAGVTQSPTHLIKTRGQQVTLRCSPKSGHDTVSWYQQALGQGPQFIFQYYEEEERQRGNFPDRFSGHQFPNYSSELNVNALLLGDSALYLCASSKPVTNEKLFFGSGTQLSVL.

The chain links TRBV25-1 to TRBJ2-3; possible D gene TRBD2, 6 bases. V was trimmed by 4 bases and J by 2 bases, leaving 13 bases between them. CDR1 is MGHDK and CDR2 is SYGVNS in the germline V gene. The CDR3 is made up of 15 amino acids. The CDR3 sequence: CASSGQRALTDTQYF. CDR3 bases: TGTGCCAGCAGTGGGCAGCGGGCCCTCACAGATACGCAGTATTTT.

V usage is TRBV5-5 and J usage is TRBJ1-5; TRBD1 aligns across 7 bases. Trimming cost V 0 bases and J 7 bases; bases outside gene matches: 13. This CDR3 is built from 17 residues. CDR1 is SGHKS, CDR2 YYEKEE, per germline (reference sequence). CDR3 nucleotides: TGTGCCAGCAGCTTGGGCACAGGGGTAGTCGGAGGGCAGCCCCAGCATTTT. Its protein is CASSLGTGVVGGQPQHF.

The chain carries TRBV5-6 and TRBJ2-7; D may be TRBD2 (5 bases). V lost 4 bases and J lost 1, with 12 bases in between. This CDR3 region has 14 residues. Germline V gene data show CDR1 as SGHDT and CDR2 as YYEEEE. For the CDR3, the DNA is TGTGCCAGCAGCATACTCGGGGTATCCTACGAGCAGTACTTC. Amino acid sequence: CASSILGVSYEQYF.

This clone is a singleton in its sample. The chain joins TRBV10-2 to TRBJ1-2, with D perhaps TRBD1 (5 bases). V was pared by 3 bases and J by 8 bases, with 13 bases between. Germline V gene sequence: CDR1 WSHSY, CDR2 SAAADI. This CDR3 has 13 residues. CDR3 protein: CASSESGNPGYTF. The CDR3 region has the DNA TGCGCCAGCAGTGAATCAGGGAACCCCGGCTACACCTTC.

The rearrangement uses TRBV2 and TRBJ2-7; a weak D match, TRBD2 (5 bases). The V gene's germline CDR1 is SNHLY and CDR2 FYNNEI. The CDR3 totals 13 residues. V lost 4 bases and J 0 bases, leaving 7 bases between the germline ends. The DNA of the CDR3 is TGTGCCAGCAGTGTCGGGAACTCCTACGAGCAGTACTTC. Residues: CASSVGNSYEQYF.

This clone appeared once. The chain carries TRBV7-9 and TRBJ2-2, with D possibly being TRBD2 (6 bases). This CDR3 has 15 amino acids. Germline lookup yields CDR1 SEHNR and CDR2 FQNEAQ (reference sequence). V shed 8 bases and J shed 0 bases, with 13 bases lying between them. The CDR3 coding sequence is TGTGCCAGCGGCACTAGCAGCCCGAACACCGGGGAGCTGTTTTTT. This sequence encodes CASGTSSPNTGELFF.

The V call is TRBV27, the J call TRBJ2-7, with D possibly matching TRBD1 (5 bases). The germline V and J ends were trimmed by 7 bases and 3 bases, with 16 bases remaining between them. Germline lookup yields CDR1 MNHEY and CDR2 SMNVEV (reference sequence). The CDR3 is 14 residues long. The CDR3 spells CASTLWGFNYEQYF. CDR3 DNA sequence: TGTGCCAGCACCCTCTGGGGCTTCAACTACGAGCAGTACTTC.

The table lists this clone with a count of one. The CDR3 spells CASIPRGHTYNEQFF. CDR3 sequence (DNA): TGTGCCAGCATTCCCAGGGGACACACATACAATGAGCAGTTCTTC. J is TRBJ2-1 and V is TRBV7-8; weak D call: TRBD1 (6 bases). Trimming took 7 bases from V and 4 from J, leaving 17 bases between them. The CDR3 spans 15 residues. Germline V CDR1 and CDR2: SGHVS, FQNEAQ.

The rearrangement uses TRBV6-6 and TRBJ2-3; perhaps TRBD1 as D (5 bases). Germline lookup yields CDR1 MNHNY and CDR2 SVGAGI (reference sequence). CDR3 length: 14 amino acids. Trimming removed 5 bases from V and 2 bases from J, with 11 bases in between. CDR3 DNA sequence: TGTGCCAGCAGTCAGGGTTCGTACACAGATACGCAGTATTTT. Translated: CASSQGSYTDTQYF.

This clone was seen only once. V is TRBV6-1 and J is TRBJ2-7, with 7 nucleotides matching TRBD1. Germline V gives CDR1 MNHNS, CDR2 SASEGT. The length of the CDR3 is 16 residues. V dropped 2 bases and J dropped 2; count of bases not matched to a gene: 9. CDR3: CASSEPGQINPYEQYF. The CDR3 DNA reads TGTGCCAGCAGTGAACCGGGACAGATAAACCCCTACGAGCAGTACTTC.

The rearrangement uses TRBV6-5 and TRBJ1-6; 8 bases fit TRBD1. The CDR3 sequence is 16 residues long. The germline V gene encodes CDR1 MNHEY and CDR2 SVGAGI. V trimming: 4 bases; J trimming: 2 bases; junction bases outside the gene matches: 4. CDR3 amino acids: CASSWTGRPYNSPLHF. The CDR3 region has the DNA TGTGCCAGCAGTTGGACAGGGCGACCCTATAATTCACCCCTCCACTTT.

Remarks on this clone: Other DNA sequences within the sample encode an identical CDR3. This chain connects TRBV5-1 to TRBJ1-2; possible D gene TRBD1, 6 bases. Trimming stripped 4 bases from V and 1 base from J, with 8 bases between. The CDR3 is 13 residues long. Germline CDR1 and CDR2: SGHRS and YFSETQ. The CDR3 protein is CASSEQGNYGYTF. In DNA form, the CDR3 reads TGCGCCAGCAGCGAACAGGGTAACTATGGCTACACCTTC.

This chain links TRBV6-5 with TRBJ1-2, with 7 bases matching TRBD1. This CDR3 is built from 14 residues. Losses at the gene ends were 2 bases for V and 3 bases for J; bases not matched to a gene: 3. Germline assignment: CDR1 MNHEY and CDR2 SVGAGI. The CDR3 protein is CASSYEGADYGYTF. CDR3 coding DNA: TGTGCCAGCAGTTACGAGGGGGCAGACTATGGCTACACCTTC.